Each of the 31 T cell receptor beta chains below was sequenced from the same sample in a study of T cell responses to AZD1222 COVID-19 vaccine. Assay used: immunoSEQ multiplex PCR; TCRdb lists only in-frame clones, some missing. The repertoire holds over 100,000 clones, 85% to 90% seen once, with about a fifth in the top ten. The material was peripheral blood, obtained on day 0 of AZD1222 vaccination. These receptors were taken from an adult in good health.

The V call is TRBV16, the J call TRBJ2-1; perhaps D is TRBD1 or TRBD2 (5 bases each). The CDR3 has 12 residues. The V gene lost 3 bases and the J gene lost 10 bases, with 10 bases spanning the gap. The V gene's germline CDR1 is KGHSY and CDR2 FQNENV. The CDR3 sequence is CASSQDSGEQFF. CDR3 DNA sequence: TGTGCCAGCAGCCAGGACTCAGGGGAGCAGTTCTTC.

V gene TRBV3-1 (or the pseudogene TRBV3-2) combines with J gene TRBJ2-1; D not certain. The CDR3 consists of 15 residues. V shed 0 bases and J shed 3 bases, with 9 bases lying between them. The germline V gene has CDR1 LGHDT and CDR2 YNNKEL (reference sequence). CDR3 nucleotide sequence: TGTGCCAGCAGCCAAGATCGAGCGTACTACAATGAGCAGTTCTTC. Protein product: CASSQDRAYYNEQFF.

The genes are TRBV7-2 and TRBJ2-4; the match to TRBD1 covers 9 bases. Germline trimming cut 4 bases from V and 8 bases from J; bases unmatched to any gene: 6. The germline gives CDR1 SGHTA, CDR2 FQGNSA. The CDR3 runs 14 residues. Here the CDR3 DNA reads TGTGCCAGCAGCTCTAGGACAGGGGTGGACATTCAGTACTTC. Amino acid sequence: CASSSRTGVDIQYF.

The chain links TRBV5-1 to TRBJ2-7; possibly TRBD1 for D (6 bases). The germline V gene encodes CDR1 SGHRS and CDR2 YFSETQ. With 4 bases removed from V and 3 bases from J, the gap between germline ends came to 14 bases. The CDR3 runs to 14 residues. CDR3 sequence: CASSRDGQHYEQYF. The CDR3 DNA sequence: TGCGCCAGCAGCCGAGATGGACAGCACTACGAGCAGTACTTC.

The chain couples TRBV2 to TRBJ1-5, with D uncertain. Between the trimmed V and J ends, which lost 8 bases and 2 bases, there was a span of 7 bases. CDR1 and CDR2 from the germline V gene are SNHLY and FYNNEI. The CDR3 spans 12 residues. The CDR3, as DNA: TGTGCCAGCGCTGGAGGCAATCAGCCCCAGCATTTT. Its translation: CASAGGNQPQHF.

The sample holds one count of this clone. The chain couples TRBV5-1 to TRBJ2-3; 8 nucleotides line up with TRBD2. After removal of 7 bases from V and 6 bases from J, the junction contained 13 bases not matched to a gene. CDR3 length: 15 residues. Germline V gene data show CDR1 as SGHRS and CDR2 as YFSETQ. The DNA for the CDR3 is TGCGCCAGCCGAGATACTAGCGGTGCATGGGATACGCAGTATTTT. Its translation: CASRDTSGAWDTQYF. Full variable domain (rest looked up from reference TRBV5-1 and TRBJ2-3): KAGVTQTPRYLIKTRGQQVTLSCSPISGHRSVSWYQQTPGQGLQFLFEYFSETQRNKGNFPGRFSGRQFSNSRSEMNVSTLELGDSALYLCASRDTSGAWDTQYFGPGTRLTVL.

The rearrangement uses TRBV2 and TRBJ2-5; TRBD2 agrees at 7 bases. This CDR3 is 12 amino acids long. Germline V gene data show CDR1 as SNHLY and CDR2 as FYNNEI. V was pared by 8 bases and J by 5 bases, with 5 bases of the junction left unmatched. The DNA of the CDR3 is TGTGCCAGCTATGGGGGAGGGGAGACCCAGTACTTC. Translation gives CASYGGGETQYF.

This chain connects TRBV5-1 to TRBJ1-2; 7 bases are a match to TRBD1. This CDR3 spans 14 amino acids. The V gene's germline CDR1 is SGHRS and CDR2 YFSETQ. Germline trimming cut 0 bases from V and 6 bases from J; bases unmatched to any gene: 5. The CDR3 DNA reads as TGCGCCAGCAGCTTGGAGGGACAGTCGAATGGCTACACCTTC. This translates into CASSLEGQSNGYTF.

V and J are TRBV6-5 and TRBJ2-1, with 8 bases identical to TRBD2. With 7 bases clipped from V and 3 bases from J, the junction kept 5 bases outside the gene matches. Per germline, CDR1 MNHEY and CDR2 SVGAGI. This CDR3 comprises 14 residues. CDR3 bases: TGTGCCAGCACCCCGGGGGGGAACTACAATGAGCAGTTCTTC. Translation: CASTPGGNYNEQFF.

This sequence joins TRBV7-2 and TRBJ2-5; possible D gene TRBD2, 6 bases. CDR1 and CDR2 (germline): SGHTA, FQGNSA. V dropped 1 base and J dropped 5 bases, with 14 bases sitting between them. This CDR3 comprises 15 residues. CDR3 residues: CASSLVGDFRETQYF. The DNA for the CDR3 is TGTGCCAGCAGCTTAGTAGGGGACTTTAGGGAGACCCAGTACTTC.

CDR3 in DNA: TGTGCCAGCTCACCCGACAGGGATGCCGGGGAGCTGTTTTTT. It is translated as CASSPDRDAGELFF. The V call is TRBV18, the J call TRBJ2-2, with TRBD1 identical over 7 bases. The germline CDR1 and CDR2 sequences are KGHSH and LQKENI. There are 14 residues in the CDR3. The ends lost 3 bases at V and 6 bases at J; junction bases unmatched: 4.

The count of this clone is one. The CDR3 nucleotides are TGTGCCAGCAGTTTAGACAGATACTATGGCTACACCTTC. Translated: CASSLDRYYGYTF. The chain carries TRBV12-3 or TRBV12-4 and TRBJ1-2; D not certain. With 1 base removed from V and 3 bases from J, the gap between germline ends came to 6 bases. This CDR3 is 13 amino acids long.

In its sample, this clone was seen once. The chain is built from TRBV7-9 and TRBJ1-1; maybe TRBD1 (5 bases). The V end was cut by 4 bases, the J end by 7 bases, with 7 bases between. CDR1 and CDR2 from the germline V gene are SEHNR and FQNEAQ (reference sequence). The CDR3 length is 11 residues. CDR3 residues: CASSYQGEAFF. The CDR3 DNA sequence: TGTGCCAGCAGCTACCAGGGTGAAGCTTTCTTT.

The chain joins TRBV28 to TRBJ1-1; TRBD1 matches 7 bases. V lost 3 bases to trimming and J lost 3 bases; unmatched junction nucleotides: 4. The CDR3 contains 14 residues. Germline lookup yields CDR1 MDHEN and CDR2 SYDVKM. The CDR3 reads CASSLAGGDTEAFF. CDR3 coding DNA: TGTGCCAGCAGTTTGGCAGGGGGGGACACTGAAGCTTTCTTT.

This chain links TRBV21-1 with TRBJ2-7; the D call of TRBD1 is as the table states it, not checked on the DNA. TRBV21-1 is a documented pseudogene. This CDR3 is 14 amino acids long. CDR3 sequence: CATPLLTVLYEQYF. CDR3 nucleotides: TGTGCCACCCCGCTCTTAACAGTTTTGTACGAGCAGTACTTC.

The chain combines TRBV9 with TRBJ2-2; 10 nucleotides align to TRBD1. The CDR3 sequence is 15 residues long. The trim removed 4 bases at V and 12 bases at J, leaving 12 bases unmatched. Germline values: CDR1 SGDLS, CDR2 YYNGEE. CDR3 coding DNA: TGTGCCAGCAGCCCTTCGAGACAGGGGGCCGGCAAGCTGTTTTTT. Protein sequence: CASSPSRQGAGKLFF.

The chain links TRBV5-1 to TRBJ1-2; D not certain. V was clipped by 3 bases and J by 6 bases, with 9 bases between them. There are 12 residues in the CDR3. CDR1 is SGHRS and CDR2 is YFSETQ in the germline V gene. The CDR3 region has the DNA TGCGCCAGCAGCTCGACGATCAATGGCTACACCTTC. Its translation is CASSSTINGYTF. Full variable domain (rest looked up from reference TRBV5-1 and TRBJ1-2): KAGVTQTPRYLIKTRGQQVTLSCSPISGHRSVSWYQQTPGQGLQFLFEYFSETQRNKGNFPGRFSGRQFSNSRSEMNVSTLELGDSALYLCASSSTINGYTFGSGTRLTVV.

J is TRBJ2-5 and V is TRBV7-9, with D tentatively TRBD2 (5 bases). The CDR3 spans 12 residues. V lost 10 bases and J lost 4, with 13 bases in between. The germline gives CDR1 SEHNR, CDR2 FQNEAQ (reference sequence). The CDR3, as DNA: TGTGCCACGACCGGGATCTCAGAGACCCAGTACTTC. Translation: CATTGISETQYF.

The chain joins TRBV10-2 to TRBJ1-4; possibly TRBD1 for D (5 bases). CDR3 length: 18 amino acids. Deletions cut 10 bases from V and 0 bases from J, with 24 bases between. The germline V gene encodes CDR1 WSHSY and CDR2 SAAADI. The CDR3 nucleotides read TGCGCCACCAACCCGCTCGGGGCAGGAGATGCAACTAATGAAAAACTGTTTTTT. It codes for CATNPLGAGDATNEKLFF.

V and J are TRBV28 and TRBJ2-7, with TRBD1 matching 9 bases. Trimming at V came to 11 bases and at J to 4 bases, leaving 6 bases not matched to a gene. This CDR3 has 12 amino acids. Germline CDR1 and CDR2: MDHEN and SYDVKM. The CDR3 DNA is TGTGCCGCCGAGGACAGGGGATACGAGCAGTACTTC. Its translation is CAAEDRGYEQYF.

The V call is TRBV3-1 (or the pseudogene TRBV3-2), the J call TRBJ1-4, with D maybe TRBD1 (6 bases). The CDR3 runs 14 residues. V lost 6 bases to trimming and J lost 6 bases, with 14 bases between them. The germline V gene has CDR1 LGHDT and CDR2 YNNKEL (reference sequence). This chain's CDR3 is CASRQQGGDEKLFF. Written as DNA, the CDR3 is TGTGCCAGCAGACAACAGGGTGGGGATGAAAAACTGTTTTTT.

V gene TRBV19 combines with J gene TRBJ1-1, with 9 bases lining up with TRBD1. The CDR3 totals 15 residues. Per the germline V gene, CDR1 is LNHDA and CDR2 is SQIVND (reference sequence). The V gene end was trimmed by 6 bases and the J gene end by 4 bases; junction bases not matched to a gene: 9. CDR3: CASRNTDRGGTEAFF. CDR3 coding DNA: TGTGCCAGTAGAAACACCGACAGGGGGGGCACTGAAGCTTTCTTT.

The chain couples TRBV4-1 to TRBJ2-1; 10 bases are a match to TRBD2. Germline assignment: CDR1 MGHRA and CDR2 YSYEKL. The ends lost 1 base at V and 4 bases at J; junction bases unmatched: 13. CDR3 size: 19 residues. The CDR3 DNA reads as TGCGCCAGCAGCCAAGGTTCTAGCGGGGGCCCTGGGACTTACAATGAGCAGTTCTTC. This translates into CASSQGSSGGPGTYNEQFF.

The rearrangement joins TRBV7-9 to TRBJ2-2, with D uncertain. Trimming stripped 4 bases from V and 0 bases from J, with 12 bases between. The CDR3 length is 16 residues. Germline-derived CDR1 and CDR2 are SEHNR and FQNEAQ (reference sequence). CDR3 region: CASSWVQRSNTGELFF. For the CDR3, the DNA is TGTGCCAGCAGCTGGGTACAGCGCTCGAACACCGGGGAGCTGTTTTTT.

This clone has only a few counts. The chain combines TRBV5-1 with TRBJ2-7; TRBD2 agrees at 10 bases. The V gene's germline CDR1 is SGHRS and CDR2 YFSETQ. J gave up 6 bases and V 4 bases, and 10 bases lay outside the gene matches. The CDR3 loop spans 15 amino acids. CDR3: CASSLTPRTSGEQYF. DNA for the CDR3: TGCGCCAGCAGCCTGACCCCCCGGACTAGCGGCGAGCAGTACTTC.

The chain couples TRBV7-8 to TRBJ2-7; no reliable D call. From germline, CDR1 is SGHVS and CDR2 FQNEAQ. The ends were cut back, 5 bases at V and 1 base at J, with 9 bases in the middle. CDR3 length: 13 amino acids. CDR3 sequence reads: CASSGLASYEQYF. DNA of the CDR3: TGTGCCAGCAGCGGTTTAGCTTCCTACGAGCAGTACTTC.

The chain employs TRBV25-1 and TRBJ2-7; TRBD1 matches at 9 bases. The CDR3 covers 13 residues. Trimming cost V 6 bases and J 2 bases; bases outside gene matches: 2. CDR1 is MGHDK, CDR2 SYGVNS, per germline. The CDR3 region has the DNA TGTGCCAGCAGCCGGACAGGGGCCTACGAGCAGTACTTC. Its protein product is CASSRTGAYEQYF.

J is TRBJ2-7 and V is TRBV4-3; D not resolved. Germline CDR1 LGHNA, CDR2 YSLEER. The CDR3 contains 15 residues. Trimming stripped 0 bases from V and 2 bases from J, with 11 bases between. CDR3 nucleotide sequence: TGCGCCAGCAGCCAAGATCGTATAGGTACCTACGAGCAGTACTTC. This translates into CASSQDRIGTYEQYF.

This chain connects TRBV25-1 to TRBJ2-5, with 9 bases that match TRBD2. CDR1 MGHDK and CDR2 SYGVNS come from the germline V gene. J lost 7 bases, V lost 5 bases, and 8 bases had no gene match. The CDR3 has 14 amino acids. Here the CDR3 DNA reads TGTGCCAGCAGTTACGCGGGAGCGGGAGGGACCCAGTACTTC. Encoded protein: CASSYAGAGGTQYF.

This chain uses TRBV24-1 with TRBJ2-1; D is unresolved. Germline V gene sequence: CDR1 KGHDR, CDR2 SFDVKD. V lost 3 bases, J lost 8 bases, and 16 bases lay in between. The CDR3 totals 15 residues. The CDR3 spells CATSDPYSHVDEQFF. In DNA form, the CDR3 reads TGTGCCACCAGTGATCCCTACTCTCACGTGGATGAGCAGTTCTTC.

The chain carries TRBV6-5 and TRBJ1-1; D possibly corresponds to TRBD1 (5 bases). The germline V and J ends were trimmed by 2 bases and 2 bases, with 6 bases remaining between them. Per germline, CDR1 MNHEY and CDR2 SVGAGI. The CDR3 length is 13 residues. The CDR3, as DNA: TGTGCCAGCAGTTACGGGGGTAACACTGAAGCTTTCTTT. It codes for CASSYGGNTEAFF.